The text below deals with one TCR beta chain. Its antigen is as yet unknown. This specimen comes from a study of OX40 agonist ivuxolimab in advanced cancers. Study results and caveats: Expanded clones tended on average to be more numerous among CD8+ T cells than CD4+. Researchers did not establish what antigens the expanded peripheral T cells target.

Germline assignment: CDR1 SGDLS and CDR2 YYNGEE. The CDR3 is 13 residues long. With 2 bases removed from V and 4 bases from J, the gap between germline ends came to 9 bases. Libraries were prepared by immunoSEQ multiplex PCR; TCRdb keeps only in-frame clonotypes and omits some of them. Altogether around 76,000 clones are present, roughly 89% being singletons, with the ten largest covering approximately 3%. The sequence derives from an adult with an advanced solid tumor such as melanoma, head and neck, liver or kidney cancer. The material sequenced was CD4+ or CD8+ T cells sorted from blood, taken in a trial of the OX40 agonist ivuxolimab. V gene TRBV9 combines with J gene TRBJ1-2; D not resolved. The CDR3 reads CASSVQGSYGYTF. CDR3 bases: TGTGCCAGCAGCGTTCAAGGATCCTATGGCTACACCTTC. The entire variable domain, with the rest obtained from reference TRBV9 and TRBJ1-2, is as follows: DSGVTQTPKHLITATGQRVTLRCSPRSGDLSVYWYQQSLDQGLQFLIQYYNGEERAKGNILERFSAQQFPDLHSELNLSSLELGDSALYFCASSVQGSYGYTFGSGTRLTVV.